The 2 T cell receptor beta chains presented below share a single source sample, sequenced in a study of T cells in tuberculosis. The table came from immunoSEQ multiplex PCR; TCRdb's copy has only in-frame clones and leaves some out. The sample contains about 43,000 clones, around 94% of which appear only once. The source material was PBMCs. Receptors originate from a donor aged 10-35 years with latent tuberculosis or without tuberculosis infection. Some clones in this sample may be carry-over from other donors' samples.

V and J are TRBV18 and TRBJ2-1, with 7 bases identical to TRBD1. This CDR3 has 18 amino acids. CDR1 and CDR2 from the germline V gene are KGHSH and LQKENI. V dropped 2 bases and J dropped 8; count of bases not matched to a gene: 18. CDR3 in amino acids: CASSPSLTGMGHVDEQFF. In nucleotides, the CDR3 is TGTGCCAGCTCACCATCCTTGACAGGGATGGGTCACGTCGATGAGCAGTTCTTC.

CDR3 in amino acids: CASSVVGTDTQYF. CDR3 sequence (DNA): TGCGCCAGCAGTGTAGTAGGCACAGATACGCAGTATTTT. V usage is TRBV10-1 and J usage is TRBJ2-3; D remains unclear. Germline CDR1 is WNHNN and CDR2 is SYGVQD (reference sequence). V dropped 4 bases and J dropped 1 base, with 6 bases sitting between them. The CDR3 extends over 13 amino acids.